These 2 T cell receptor beta chains were sequenced from one sample in a study of T cell responses to AZD1222 COVID-19 vaccine. Profiled with immunoSEQ multiplex PCR; TCRdb holds only in-frame clones, not every one. Found here are 110,000 to 150,000 clones, about 92% of them singletons; the top ten hold more than 10%. The sequences come from peripheral blood, collected after recovery from COVID-19. These receptors were collected from an adult who had recovered from COVID-19.

V is TRBV5-1 and J is TRBJ1-4, with 10 bases identical to TRBD1. Germline assignment: CDR1 SGHRS and CDR2 YFSETQ. This CDR3 is 16 amino acids long. Trimming removed 0 bases from V and 7 bases from J; junction bases left unmatched: 6. The CDR3 sequence: CASSLGQGAEREKLFF. The CDR3 nucleotides read TGCGCCAGCAGCTTGGGACAGGGGGCCGAACGTGAAAAACTGTTTTTT.

The chain carries TRBV3-1 (or the pseudogene TRBV3-2) and TRBJ1-4, with D possibly being TRBD1 (6 bases). The V end was cut by 1 base, the J end by 10 bases, with 7 bases between. The CDR3 spans 12 residues. Germline CDR1 reads LGHDT; CDR2 reads YNNKEL (reference sequence). Here the CDR3 DNA reads TGTGCCAGCAGCCAAGGAGGGGGAAAACTGTTTTTT. Translated: CASSQGGGKLFF.